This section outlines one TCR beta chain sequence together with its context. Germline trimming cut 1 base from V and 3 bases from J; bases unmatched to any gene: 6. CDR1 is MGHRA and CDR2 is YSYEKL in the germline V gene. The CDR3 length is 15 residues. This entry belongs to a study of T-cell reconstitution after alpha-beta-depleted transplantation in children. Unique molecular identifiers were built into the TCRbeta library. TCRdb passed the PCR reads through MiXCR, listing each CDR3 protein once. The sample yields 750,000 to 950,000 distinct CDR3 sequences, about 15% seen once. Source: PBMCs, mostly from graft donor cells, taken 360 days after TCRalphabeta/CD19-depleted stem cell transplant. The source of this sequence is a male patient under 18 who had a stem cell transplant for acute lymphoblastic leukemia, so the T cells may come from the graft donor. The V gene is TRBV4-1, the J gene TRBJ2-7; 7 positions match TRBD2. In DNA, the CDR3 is TGCGCCAGCAGCCAAGTGGCGGGGGACGGCTACGAGCAGTACTTC. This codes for CASSQVAGDGYEQYF.